This T cell receptor (beta chain) derives from a study of breast tumors, draining lymph nodes, adjacent tissues. Points from the study as a whole: Tumors had less TCR diversity than lymph nodes, more than nontumor tissue. The lymph node origin of tumor T cells was framed as consistent with a hypothesis, not demonstrated.

CDR3 length: 17 amino acids. V dropped 3 bases and J dropped 5; count of bases not matched to a gene: 12. CDR1 is SNHLY, CDR2 FYNNEI, per germline. The lymph nodes were axillary draining lymph nodes from breast cancer patients. TCRdb itself ran the multiplex PCR reads through MiXCR, one entry per CDR3 protein. Among about 180,000 distinct CDR3 sequences listed, roughly a third were seen once. This clonotype was observed a handful of times. Its antigen is not identified. This TCR was sampled from a female donor with breast cancer. Some clones in this sample may be carry-over from other donors' samples. Sequenced input: axillary lymph node tissue. This chain uses TRBV2 with TRBJ2-5; TRBD1 matches at 10 bases. The CDR3 DNA reads TGTGCCAGCAGTGAGGAGACAGGGGGCCTGGACGGGGAGACCCAGTACTTC. It specifies CASSEETGGLDGETQYF.